Below, 19 T cell receptor beta chains from the same sample are listed, as sequenced in a study of blood T cell repertoires in COVID-19. Measured with immunoSEQ multiplex PCR; TCRdb has only the in-frame clones, and not every one. This table holds 330,000 or so clones, roughly 87% found once. The sample comprised PBMCs or T cells enriched from blood (not recorded which). These receptors all stem from a woman younger than 45 who had recovered from COVID-19.

The chain combines TRBV19 with TRBJ2-5; 9 nucleotides agree with TRBD2. The germline V gene encodes CDR1 LNHDA and CDR2 SQIVND (reference sequence). CDR3 size: 15 residues. With 4 bases clipped from V and 5 bases from J, the junction kept 8 bases outside the gene matches. CDR3 protein: CASSTSSGRRETQYF. CDR3 sequence (DNA): TGTGCCAGTAGTACCTCAAGCGGGAGGAGGGAGACCCAGTACTTC.

V and J are TRBV28 and TRBJ2-7, with TRBD2 matching over 8 bases. Trimming at V came to 3 bases and at J to 1 base, leaving 5 bases not matched to a gene. Germline CDR1 and CDR2: MDHEN and SYDVKM. The CDR3 loop spans 15 amino acids. CDR3 nucleotide sequence: TGTGCCAGCAGTTTGTTTGCGGGGGGATCCTACGAGCAGTACTTC. Protein sequence: CASSLFAGGSYEQYF.

The count of this clone is one. V gene TRBV11-2 combines with J gene TRBJ2-3, with D possibly matching TRBD2 (6 bases). Germline CDR1 is SGHAT and CDR2 is FQNNGV. There are 13 residues in the CDR3. Trimming took off 5 bases at V and 12 bases at J, with 18 bases between the two ends. CDR3 coding DNA: TGTGCCAGCAGCCCCATGGCTAGCGCAAGACAGTATTTT. This encodes CASSPMASARQYF.

The J gene is TRBJ2-1, the V gene TRBV24-1; D might be TRBD2 (6 bases). The CDR3 is 14 amino acids. Germline-derived CDR1 and CDR2 are KGHDR and SFDVKD. V lost 3 bases and J lost 6, with 11 bases in between. The CDR3 is CATSDDVGGNEQFF. The CDR3, as DNA: TGTGCCACCAGTGATGACGTCGGGGGCAATGAGCAGTTCTTC.

In its sample, this clone was seen a few times. This chain uses TRBV6-6 with TRBJ1-6; TRBD1 might be the D (6 bases). There are 18 residues in the CDR3. Germline V gene lookup returns CDR1 MNHNY and CDR2 SVGAGI (reference sequence). V lost 5 bases and J lost 2, with 19 bases in between. CDR3: CASSPLIQGGAYNSPLHF. The CDR3 nucleotides are TGTGCCAGCAGTCCGCTGATACAGGGTGGCGCCTATAATTCACCCCTCCACTTT.

The CDR3 is CASSPFEGYNEQFF. The CDR3 DNA is TGTGCCAGCAGCCCCTTTGAGGGTTACAATGAGCAGTTCTTC. The V and J genes are TRBV7-9 and TRBJ2-1; a weak D match, TRBD2 (5 bases). Trimming removed 5 bases from V and 4 bases from J, with 12 bases in between. The V gene's germline CDR1 is SEHNR and CDR2 FQNEAQ (reference sequence). The CDR3 has 14 amino acids.

The chain combines TRBV2 with TRBJ1-4; the D is unclear. CDR3 length: 13 residues. Trimming stripped 9 bases from V and 5 bases from J, with 13 bases between. Germline V gene sequence: CDR1 SNHLY, CDR2 FYNNEI. CDR3 sequence reads: CASIRVENEKLFF. Written as DNA, the CDR3 is TGTGCCAGTATCCGGGTCGAGAATGAAAAACTGTTTTTT.

The J gene is TRBJ2-1, the V gene TRBV7-2; 13 nucleotides line up with TRBD2. The CDR3 spans 18 residues. Looked up from germline, CDR1 is SGHTA and CDR2 is FQGNSA. The J segment lost 8 bases and the V segment lost 4 bases, leaving 14 bases of the junction unmatched. The CDR3 sequence is CASSYPLAGGPIWDEQFF. CDR3 bases: TGTGCCAGCAGCTACCCACTAGCGGGAGGGCCCATATGGGATGAGCAGTTCTTC.

This clone has only one observation. This rearrangement joins TRBV5-1 to TRBJ2-5, with D unclear. CDR1 SGHRS and CDR2 YFSETQ come from the germline V gene. The ends were cut back, 0 bases at V and 5 bases at J, with 14 bases in the middle. This CDR3 comprises 15 residues. CDR3 in DNA: TGCGCCAGCAGCTTGGCCGGCCTAGGTGGGGAGACCCAGTACTTC. This sequence encodes CASSLAGLGGETQYF.

The genes are TRBV7-3 and TRBJ2-1; 12 bases agree with TRBD2. Per germline, CDR1 SGHTA and CDR2 FQGTGA. The CDR3 runs 17 residues. V trimming: 5 bases; J trimming: 0 bases; junction bases outside the gene matches: 5. The CDR3 DNA reads TGTGCCAGCAGCCAAACTAGCGGGGGGCCCTCCTACAATGAGCAGTTCTTC. Amino acid sequence: CASSQTSGGPSYNEQFF.

J is TRBJ2-3 and V is TRBV5-4, with D possibly being TRBD2 (5 bases). Germline V gives CDR1 SGHNT, CDR2 YYREEE (reference sequence). V was pared by 4 bases and J by 2 bases, with 14 bases between. There are 15 residues in the CDR3. The CDR3 loop reads CASSHQDWYTDTQYF. The CDR3 DNA is TGTGCCAGCAGCCACCAGGACTGGTACACAGATACGCAGTATTTT.

The gene calls are TRBV28 and TRBJ2-7; 9 bases map to TRBD2. The CDR3 runs to 14 residues. CDR1 and CDR2 from the germline V gene are MDHEN and SYDVKM. Trimming removed 6 bases from V and 2 bases from J; junction bases left unmatched: 5. CDR3 residues: CASSRLAATYEQYF. The CDR3 coding sequence is TGTGCCAGCAGCCGACTAGCGGCTACCTACGAGCAGTACTTC. Combining the CDR3 with reference TRBV28 and TRBJ2-7 gives the whole variable domain DVKVTQSSRYLVKRTGEKVFLECVQDMDHENMFWYRQDPGLGLRLIYFSYDVKMKEKGDIPEGYSVSREKKERFSLILESASTNQTSMYLCASSRLAATYEQYFGPGTRLTVT.

V gene TRBV3-1 (or the pseudogene TRBV3-2) combines with J gene TRBJ2-7; 7 bases are shared with TRBD1. CDR3 size: 14 residues. Germline loops: CDR1 LGHDT, CDR2 YNNKEL (reference sequence). J gave up 9 bases and V 4 bases, and 12 bases lay outside the gene matches. The CDR3, as DNA: TGTGCCAGCAGCCGCAAGATAGGGGGCGGCGGGCAGTACTTC. Encoded protein: CASSRKIGGGGQYF.

The genes are TRBV5-1 and TRBJ2-7; weak D call: TRBD2 (9 bases). Germline assignment: CDR1 SGHRS and CDR2 YFSETQ. Between the trimmed V and J ends, which lost 3 bases and 1 base, there was a span of 26 bases. The CDR3 is 19 residues long. The CDR3 loop reads CASSSSGGPLTSGSYEQYF. The CDR3 DNA is TGCGCCAGCAGCTCCTCAGGGGGCCCCTTGACTAGCGGTTCCTACGAGCAGTACTTC.

This chain connects TRBV18 to TRBJ2-7; 10 bases line up with TRBD1. V lost 0 bases, J lost 3 bases, and 11 bases stayed unmatched. CDR3 length: 18 residues. Per the germline V gene, CDR1 is KGHSH and CDR2 is LQKENI. This CDR3 reads CASSPPLFQGQGNYEQYF. Written as DNA, the CDR3 is TGTGCCAGCTCACCACCGCTTTTCCAGGGACAGGGGAACTACGAGCAGTACTTC.

The CDR3 spells CASRTFGGGPRVSTDTQYF. CDR3 bases: TGTGCCAGCCGTACTTTTGGGGGGGGCCCAAGAGTTAGCACAGATACGCAGTATTTT. This chain links TRBV2 with TRBJ2-3; a weak D match, TRBD2 (7 bases). This CDR3 is built from 19 residues. The germline gives CDR1 SNHLY, CDR2 FYNNEI. Deletions cut 8 bases from V and 0 bases from J, with 27 bases between.

The rearrangement links TRBV2 to TRBJ1-1; D gene ambiguous. The CDR3 is 14 amino acids. Trimming pared 4 bases from V and 4 bases from J, leaving 13 bases between. The germline V gene has CDR1 SNHLY and CDR2 FYNNEI. Written as DNA, the CDR3 is TGTGCCAGCAGTGTTGAACAATGGAGCACTGAAGCTTTCTTT. Its translation is CASSVEQWSTEAFF.

V gene TRBV5-8 combines with J gene TRBJ2-1; 9 bases match TRBD1. Germline CDR1 SGHTS, CDR2 YDEGEE. J lost 3 bases, V lost 5 bases, and 9 bases had no gene match. This CDR3 has 16 residues. The CDR3 spells CASRPAGTGRYNEQFF. CDR3 bases: TGTGCCAGCAGACCCGCCGGGACAGGGCGCTACAATGAGCAGTTCTTC.

The genes are TRBV9 and TRBJ1-5; maybe TRBD1 (5 bases). Between the trimmed V and J ends, which lost 0 bases and 2 bases, there was a span of 15 bases. The length of the CDR3 is 17 residues. CDR1 is SGDLS, CDR2 YYNGEE, per germline. CDR3 residues: CASSVGSGGNGNQPQHF. The CDR3 bases are TGTGCCAGCAGCGTAGGCTCGGGGGGAAACGGCAATCAGCCCCAGCATTTT.